These 32 T cell receptor gamma chains came from one sample sequenced in a study of gamma delta lymphoproliferative disorders and STAT genes. TCRdb re-processed the multiplex PCR reads using CATT. The profile shows over a thousand gamma-chain clones, under 15% of them singletons. The receptor sequences were amplified from genomic DNA of peripheral blood mononuclear cells. The sample consisted of blood. Receptor source: a human donor in good health.

The genes are TRGV2 and TRGJP2. TCRdb supplies no J gene; here it was assigned by aligning the nucleotide sequence to germline. The CDR3 consists of 12 residues. Germline V gene lookup returns CDR1 EGSNGY and CDR2 YDSYNSKV. CDR3 coding DNA: TGTGCAATGGGGGGTAGTGATTGGATCAAGACGTTT. This codes for CAMGGSDWIKTF.

This clone was seen once. The DNA is left out, because the CDR3 cannot be placed on it with certainty; the CDR3 is given as TCRdb lists it. No J gene was named, though the V gene is TRGV2. CDR1 EGSNGY and CDR2 YDSYNSKV come from the germline V gene. Termini included, the CDR3 measures 23 amino acids. CDR3 in amino acids: CATWDGPFFLFIIRNSLAVEQHF.

Notes on this clone: With only one base between it and a far larger clone, this is likely a read error. The limits of the CDR3 on the DNA are not certain, so only TCRdb's listed CDR3 is given. For the V gene the call is TRGV11; the J gene has no call. TRGV11 is recorded as an ORF, its role being uncertain. The CDR3 sequence runs 16 residues, both termini included. The CDR3: CTTVPAGLGTYYKKLF.

Details on this clone: The DNA is left out, because the CDR3 cannot be placed on it with certainty; the CDR3 is given as TCRdb lists it. The J gene was not called, though the V gene is TRGV10. TRGV10 belongs to the ORF category, with a function that is uncertain. The CDR3 adds up to 20 amino acids, both ends counted. The CDR3 is CAAWDFAIIIRNSLAVEQHF.

This clone was seen more than once but under ten times. This likely stems from a read error, as it lies one base from a far larger clone. The DNA is left out, because the CDR3 cannot be placed on it with certainty; the CDR3 is given as TCRdb lists it. The V gene was identified as TRGV11, while no J gene was called. TRGV11 is labeled an ORF, and its function is uncertain. Termini included, the CDR3 measures 16 amino acids. The CDR3: CTTVPAGLGTVKKKLF.

V usage is TRGV10 and J usage is TRGJP1. Here the J gene was assigned by germline matching of the DNA, as TCRdb has none. TRGV10 counts as an open reading frame of uncertain function. The CDR3 has 15 amino acids. V shed 9 bases, J shed 0 bases, and the junction held 8 bases outside the gene matches. This chain's CDR3 is CAACPTYTTGWFKIF. As DNA, the CDR3 is TGTGCTGCGTGTCCTACTTATACCACTGGTTGGTTCAAGATATTT.

This clone qualifies as medium-sized (0.01 to 0.1%). A single base separates this from a much larger clone, so it may be a read error. The chain uses TRGV2 and TRGJ1 or TRGJ2. The J gene is absent in TCRdb and was assigned here via DNA matching to germline. This CDR3 comprises 15 residues. Germline CDR1 is EGSNGY and CDR2 is YDSYNSKV. V shed 0 bases and J 1 base; nucleotides not matched to a gene: 6. The CDR3: CATWDGPPNYYKKLF. The CDR3 DNA sequence: TGTGCCACCTGGGACGGGCCGCCAAATTATTATAAGAAACTCTTT.

Of note for this clone: TCRdb has a much larger clone's protein, which differs at residue 5 from the translation of this DNA, likely because of a read error; what is shown is the protein translated from the DNA. The chain combines TRGV2 with TRGJP1. The J gene is absent in TCRdb and was assigned here via DNA matching to germline. From germline, CDR1 is EGSNGY and CDR2 YDSYNSKV. This CDR3 comprises 15 residues. The CDR3, as DNA: TGTGCCACCTGGGGCGGGCCTGCCACTGGTTGGTTCAAGATATTT. Its protein product is CATWGGPATGWFKIF.

This clone rates as medium-sized. This sequence joins TRGV4 and TRGJ1 or TRGJ2. The J gene was missing in TCRdb and was found by matching the end of the DNA to germline. Looked up from germline, CDR1 is EGSTGY and CDR2 is YDSYTSSV. The CDR3 totals 11 residues. V lost 8 bases to trimming and J lost 5 bases; unmatched junction nucleotides: 6. CDR3: CATLKNYKKLF. In DNA form, the CDR3 reads TGTGCCACCTTAAAAAATTATAAGAAACTCTTT.

Within the sample, this clone is medium-sized. The rearrangement uses TRGV9 and TRGJ1 or TRGJ2. The J gene, left out of TCRdb, was set here by checking the DNA against germline. This CDR3 contains 11 residues. V lost 2 bases, J lost 7 bases, and 2 bases stayed unmatched. CDR1 GITISATS and CDR2 ISYDGTV come from the germline V gene (reference sequence). The CDR3 DNA reads as TGTGCCTTGTGGGAGGAGTATAAGAAACTCTTT. Its protein product is CALWEEYKKLF.

This clone appeared a few times. No DNA is shown, since the ends of the CDR3 on it are uncertain; the CDR3 is the one TCRdb lists. CDR3 sequence: CTTVPAGFGDKKLF. Here the V gene is TRGV11, but the J gene went uncalled. TRGV11 is sorted into the ORF group, with uncertain function. Inclusive of both ends, the CDR3 amounts to 14 amino acids.

By share, this clone counts as large. This sequence joins TRGV8 and TRGJ1 or TRGJ2. Germline matching of the DNA provided the J gene here, since TCRdb leaves it blank. Per germline, CDR1 VENAVY and CDR2 YDSYNSRV. The CDR3 sequence is 12 residues long. Trimming took 3 bases from V and 4 from J; bases not matched to a gene: 3. CDR3 bases: TGTGCCACCTGGGATGGGTATTATAAGAAACTCTTT. Translating gives CATWDGYYKKLF.

This clone is large (0.1 to 1%). J is TRGJ1 or TRGJ2 and V is TRGV4. Assignment of the J gene here rests on matching the DNA to germline, because TCRdb gives none. The germline CDR1 and CDR2 sequences are EGSTGY and YDSYTSSV. CDR3 length: 12 residues. V shed 5 bases and J 4 bases; nucleotides not matched to a gene: 5. The CDR3 is CATWVGYYKKLF. CDR3 nucleotide sequence: TGTGCCACCTGGGTCGGGTATTATAAGAAACTCTTT.

By sample share, this clone is medium-sized. DNA of the CDR3: TGTGCCACCTGGGAAATTCATGAGAAACTCTTT. It yields the protein CATWEIHEKLF. V is TRGV8 and J is TRGJ1 or TRGJ2. TCRdb is silent on the J gene; assignment here came from matching the DNA to germline. From germline, CDR1 is VENAVY and CDR2 YDSYNSRV. Unmatched junction bases numbered 8, after V lost 4 bases and J lost 11 bases. The CDR3 sequence is 11 residues long.

This clone is medium-sized (0.01 to 0.1%) in the sample. The rearrangement links TRGV3 to TRGJ1 or TRGJ2. The J gene, missing from TCRdb, was assigned here through DNA to germline matching. The CDR3 loop spans 11 amino acids. The V gene end was trimmed by 9 bases and the J gene end by 11 bases; junction bases not matched to a gene: 13. Per germline, CDR1 VTNTFY and CDR2 YDVSTARD (reference sequence). Here the CDR3 reads CATLSGAEKLF. CDR3 nucleotides: TGTGCCACCCTATCGGGCGCCGAGAAACTCTTT.

By share, this clone counts as large. The V gene is TRGV2, the J gene TRGJ1 or TRGJ2. TCRdb gives no J gene; it was assigned here by matching the DNA to germline. J gave up 3 bases and V 1 base, and 0 bases lay outside the gene matches. CDR1 and CDR2 from the germline V gene are EGSNGY and YDSYNSKV. CDR3 size: 12 residues. The CDR3 bases are TGTGCCACCTGGGACGGTTATTATAAGAAACTCTTT. This translates into CATWDGYYKKLF.

Within the sample, this clone is medium-sized (0.01 to 0.1%). CDR3 amino acids: CATTVGKLF. DNA of the CDR3: TGTGCCACCACGGTTGGGAAACTCTTT. The V gene is TRGV8, the J gene TRGJ1 or TRGJ2. The J gene was not available in TCRdb and was assigned here by matching the DNA to germline segments. Germline loops: CDR1 VENAVY, CDR2 YDSYNSRV. V trimming: 9 bases; J trimming: 12 bases; junction bases outside the gene matches: 8. This CDR3 spans 9 amino acids.

This clone is deemed large (0.1 to 1%). The DNA is left out, because the CDR3 cannot be placed on it with certainty; the CDR3 is given as TCRdb lists it. This same CDR3 is encoded by further DNA sequences in the sample. No J gene was assigned, while the V gene was called as TRGV11. TRGV11 is known as an ORF, though its function is uncertain. The length of the CDR3 is 21 amino acids, counting both ends. The CDR3 protein is CTTVPAGLGTGGGSSDWIKTF.

This clone is deemed large. This chain uses TRGV11 with TRGJP2. The J gene is absent in TCRdb and was assigned here via DNA matching to germline. TRGV11 is designated an ORF whose function remains uncertain. The trim removed 2 bases at V and 2 bases at J, leaving 8 bases unmatched. The CDR3 consists of 17 residues. CDR3 nucleotide sequence: TGTGCCTGCTGGATTAGGCCCAAACTAAGTAGTGATTGGATCAAGACGTTT. This sequence encodes CACWIRPKLSSDWIKTF.

This clone is medium-sized within its sample. The chain has TRGV5 and TRGJ1 or TRGJ2. The J gene was not available in TCRdb and was assigned here by matching the DNA to germline segments. Germline CDR1 reads VINAFY; CDR2 reads YDVSNSKD. The CDR3 is made up of 14 amino acids. The V gene end was trimmed by 3 bases and the J gene end by 7 bases; junction bases not matched to a gene: 12. The CDR3 DNA reads as TGTGCCACCTGGGACGGTTTCTGGCGGTATAAGAAACTCTTT. This codes for CATWDGFWRYKKLF.

By share of the sample, this clone is medium-sized. The chain joins TRGV4 to TRGJP. The J gene was not available in TCRdb and was assigned here by matching the DNA to germline segments. The CDR3 consists of 16 residues. CDR1 is EGSTGY and CDR2 is YDSYTSSV in the germline V gene. With V trimmed by 0 bases and J by 7 bases, 3 bases remained unmatched. CDR3 residues: CATWDGRELGKKIKVF. The CDR3, as DNA: TGTGCCACCTGGGATGGGCGGGAGTTGGGCAAAAAAATCAAGGTATTT.

This clone was detected a few times. V is TRGV11 and J is TRGJ1 or TRGJ2. The J gene was missing in TCRdb and was found by matching the end of the DNA to germline. TRGV11 has ORF status, its function being uncertain. Trimming removed 7 bases from V and 5 bases from J; junction bases left unmatched: 5. This CDR3 is 12 amino acids long. The CDR3 here is CACWIRDYKKLF. The CDR3 coding sequence is TGTGCCTGCTGGATCAGGGATTATAAGAAACTCTTT.

This clone is labeled as medium-sized. The V gene is TRGV11, the J gene TRGJ1 or TRGJ2. The J gene comes from matching the DNA to germline here; TCRdb lacks it. TRGV11 is identified as an open reading frame with a role that is uncertain. J gave up 9 bases and V 3 bases, and 8 bases lay outside the gene matches. The CDR3 is made up of 13 amino acids. This CDR3 reads CACWIRKWGKKLF. CDR3 in DNA: TGTGCCTGCTGGATTAGGAAGTGGGGTAAGAAACTCTTT.

This clone is medium-sized by share. The J gene is uncalled and the V gene is TRGV2. The CDR3 runs 11 residues. The germline CDR1 and CDR2 sequences are EGSNGY and YDSYNSKV. CDR3 in DNA: TGTGCCACCTGGGACGGGTCCATTAGGCTCTTT. Translated: CATWDGSIRLF.

This clone is deemed medium-sized. V and J are TRGV8 and TRGJ1 or TRGJ2. Since TCRdb gives no J gene, matching the DNA to germline was used here to assign it. The ends lost 10 bases at V and 3 bases at J; junction bases unmatched: 3. This CDR3 region has 10 residues. Germline V gene data show CDR1 as VENAVY and CDR2 as YDSYNSRV. The CDR3 sequence is CATAYYKKLF. DNA of the CDR3: TGTGCCACGGCTTATTATAAGAAACTCTTT.

This clone has just a few counts. The protein given by TCRdb reflects a much larger clone and differs at residue 4 from this DNA's translation, likely from a read error; the protein shown is the DNA's translation. The rearrangement links TRGV3 to TRGJP1. Here the J gene was assigned by germline matching of the DNA, as TCRdb has none. CDR1 is VTNTFY, CDR2 YDVSTARD, per germline (reference sequence). The CDR3 contains 17 residues. Written as DNA, the CDR3 is TGTGCCACCCGGGACAGGTGTTGGGGAACCACTGGTTGGTTCAAGATATTT. The encoded protein is CATRDRCWGTTGWFKIF.

This clone is termed large. The V call is TRGV10, the J call TRGJP1. TCRdb lists no J gene, so it was determined here by aligning the DNA to germline. TRGV10 is identified as an open reading frame with a role that is uncertain. This CDR3 has 14 residues. V lost 8 bases and J lost 1; bases outside the gene matches: 5. The CDR3 is CAAWDPTTGWFKIF. Here the CDR3 DNA reads TGTGCTGCGTGGGATCCTACCACTGGTTGGTTCAAGATATTT.

In this sample, this clone is large. This sequence joins TRGV2 and TRGJ1 or TRGJ2. No J gene was available from TCRdb, and it was assigned here by a germline match of the DNA. This CDR3 is 13 amino acids long. Germline V gene lookup returns CDR1 EGSNGY and CDR2 YDSYNSKV. With 8 bases clipped from V and 10 bases from J, the junction kept 17 bases outside the gene matches. DNA for the CDR3: TGTGCCACCTCCCTAATGCGGAAGGAGAAGAAACTCTTT. Translated, it gives CATSLMRKEKKLF.

Worth noting for this clone: Because the CDR3's place on the DNA is in doubt, the DNA is left out and the CDR3 is given as listed by TCRdb. No J gene call was made, and the V gene is TRGV10. Being an ORF, TRGV10 has a function that is uncertain. The CDR3 totals 21 residues, both ends included. CDR3 in amino acids: CAAPNGTRALIRNSLAVEQHF.

This clone qualifies as large. The rearrangement uses TRGV2 and TRGJP1. No J gene is reported in TCRdb; it was inferred here by comparing the DNA with germline. From germline, CDR1 is EGSNGY and CDR2 YDSYNSKV. The CDR3 extends over 16 amino acids. Trimming took 0 bases from V and 3 from J; bases not matched to a gene: 7. The CDR3 here is CATWDGLMATGWFKIF. DNA of the CDR3: TGTGCCACCTGGGACGGGCTAATGGCCACTGGTTGGTTCAAGATATTT.

This clone is classed as medium-sized. The V gene is TRGV2, the J gene TRGJ1 or TRGJ2. TCRdb records no J gene; here it was assigned by comparing the DNA to germline. CDR3 size: 13 residues. Per germline, CDR1 EGSNGY and CDR2 YDSYNSKV. J was trimmed by 4 bases and V by 2 bases; bases with no gene match: 5. CDR3 coding DNA: TGTGCCACCTGGGACGAGGGCTATTATAAGAAACTCTTT. It is translated as CATWDEGYYKKLF.

Relative to its sample, this clone is medium-sized. The chain couples TRGV8 to TRGJ1 or TRGJ2. Here the J gene was assigned by germline matching of the DNA, as TCRdb has none. The CDR3 extends over 14 amino acids. CDR1 and CDR2 from the germline V gene are VENAVY and YDSYNSRV. V was pared by 0 bases and J by 3 bases, with 5 bases of the junction left unmatched. CDR3 nucleotide sequence: TGTGCCACCTGGGATAGGTGCTTTTATTATAAGAAACTCTTT. This sequence encodes CATWDRCFYYKKLF.